These T cell receptor beta chains were read from a single sample in a study of blood T cell repertoires in COVID-19. Using immunoSEQ multiplex PCR, the repertoire was profiled, and TCRdb retains in-frame clones only, with some absent. The table lists around 260,000 clones, around 88% of them singletons. Sequencing input: peripheral blood. These receptors all come from a man aged 25 to 45 with active or convalescent COVID-19. Each CDR3 is given with its conserved first and last residue. The D gene is left open where the match is weak. Where a row states a size, it is once, few, many or the class of an expanded clone; other rows omit it.

V	D	J	size	CDR3	DNA
TRBV5-1	-	TRBJ1-5	-	CASSLGSLQGCNQPQHF	TGCGCCAGCAGCTTGGGCTCTTTACAGGGTTGCAATCAGCCCCAGCATTTT
TRBV7-3	TRBD2	TRBJ2-3	-	CASSPGLAGSTDTQYF	TGTGCCAGCAGCCCCGGACTAGCGGGGAGCACAGATACGCAGTATTTT
TRBV3-1/TRBV3-2	TRBD1	TRBJ2-2	-	CASSQDRGQGVGELFF	TGTGCCAGCAGCCAAGACAGGGGGCAAGGGGTCGGGGAGCTGTTTTTT
TRBV24-1	TRBD1	TRBJ1-2	-	CATSPGQMDYGYTF	TGTGCCACCAGCCCGGGACAGATGGACTATGGCTACACCTTC
TRBV6-5	-	TRBJ2-7	-	CASSYEGSPYEQYF	TGTGCCAGCAGTTACGAGGGCTCCCCCTACGAGCAGTACTTC
TRBV3-1/TRBV3-2	TRBD1	TRBJ1-1	-	CASSQWTGAVNTEAFF	TGTGCCAGCAGCCAGTGGACAGGGGCGGTGAACACTGAAGCTTTCTTT
TRBV27	-	TRBJ2-7	once	CASSLSDSNYEQYF	TGTGCCAGCAGTTTATCGGACAGCAACTACGAGCAGTACTTC
TRBV7-6	TRBD2	TRBJ2-6	-	CASSSTSGAVGGANVLTF	TGTGCCAGCAGTTCGACTAGCGGGGCCGTCGGGGGGGCCAACGTCCTGACTTTC
TRBV30	TRBD1	TRBJ2-1	-	CAWGTGSSYNEQFF	TGTGCCTGGGGGACAGGGAGCTCCTACAATGAGCAGTTCTTC
TRBV19	TRBD1	TRBJ1-2	-	CASSPPSPRQGQNGYTF	TGTGCCAGTAGCCCTCCCTCCCCCCGACAGGGGCAAAATGGCTACACCTTC
TRBV7-9	TRBD2	TRBJ2-3	-	CASSLLAGGPPDTQYF	TGTGCCAGCAGCTTATTAGCGGGGGGGCCACCAGATACGCAGTATTTT
TRBV29-1	-	TRBJ1-2	few	CSVGPTEGGYTF	TGCAGCGTTGGGCCGACGGAGGGTGGCTACACCTTC
TRBV5-1	-	TRBJ2-7	-	CASSQHRAHYYEQYF	TGCGCCAGCAGCCAGCACAGGGCCCATTACTACGAGCAGTACTTC
TRBV5-1	-	TRBJ1-2	-	CASSEGGDDGYTF	TGCGCCAGCAGCGAAGGGGGTGACGATGGCTACACCTTC
TRBV11-2	TRBD1	TRBJ1-2	-	CASSFRQGTIYGYTF	TGTGCCAGCAGCTTTAGACAGGGTACGATTTATGGCTACACCTTC
TRBV3-1/TRBV3-2	TRBD1	TRBJ1-4	many	CASSQARGTGAEKLFF	TGTGCCAGCAGCCAGGCCCGAGGGACAGGGGCCGAAAAACTGTTTTTT
TRBV10-1	-	TRBJ2-7	-	CASSELVGDEQYF	TGCGCCAGCAGTGAACTGGTCGGGGACGAGCAGTACTTC
TRBV19	-	TRBJ2-1	-	CASNGNYNEQFF	TGTGCCAGTAATGGCAACTACAATGAGCAGTTCTTC
TRBV15	TRBD2	TRBJ2-1	-	CATSRDSGGYNEQFF	TGTGCCACCAGCAGAGATAGCGGGGGCTACAATGAGCAGTTCTTC
TRBV9	TRBD1	TRBJ1-1	few	CASRGGTGGNTEAFF	TGTGCCAGCAGGGGCGGGACAGGGGGCAACACTGAAGCTTTCTTT
TRBV7-9	-	TRBJ1-2	-	CASSLSSLFGYTF	TGTGCCAGCAGCCTTTCTTCCCTCTTCGGCTACACCTTC
TRBV20-1	TRBD2	TRBJ2-2	once	CSASGSSGGISGELFF	TGCAGTGCTAGTGGCAGTAGCGGGGGGATATCCGGGGAGCTGTTTTTT
TRBV6-1	TRBD1	TRBJ1-1	many	CASSESGGIAFF	TGTGCCAGCAGTGAATCAGGGGGCATAGCTTTCTTT
TRBV6-5	-	TRBJ2-1	once	CATTSYNEQFF	TGTGCCACGACATCCTACAATGAGCAGTTCTTC
TRBV4-1	-	TRBJ2-6	-	CASSRPGQLGSGANVLTF	TGCGCCAGCAGCCGCCCGGGACAATTGGGGTCTGGGGCCAACGTCCTGACTTTC
TRBV5-6	-	TRBJ1-2	once	CASSLGGNYGYTF	TGTGCCAGCAGCTTGGGCGGTAACTATGGCTACACCTTC
TRBV7-3	-	TRBJ1-6	-	CASSLTLPGYNSPLHF	TGTGCCAGCAGCTTAACCCTTCCAGGGTATAATTCACCCCTCCACTTT
TRBV7-9	TRBD1	TRBJ1-2	-	CASSARDSRLYGYTF	TGTGCCAGCAGCGCGAGGGACAGTCGGCTCTATGGCTACACCTTC